This TCR beta chain comes out of a study of blood T cells in healthy people across ages (dated by TCRdb to between 2014 and 2017). At the level of the whole study: In model experiments, template switching captured roughly one uniquely barcoded TCR beta cDNA molecule for every two T cells. Using deep sequencing normalized with unique cDNA molecular identifiers, the study measured how TCR beta repertoire diversity changes with age. Two additional independent replicas of 1 million unique cDNA reads from the same blood draw were analyzed for two donors (one aged 18 to 29 and one aged 80 or older). The donors were split into four age groups: young (average around 16 years), middle-aged (39), aged (approximately 59) and long-lived (about 82).

General study outcomes and caveats: The CMV infection status of donors was not known, potentially confounding age-related changes in expanded clonotypes. As age increased, observed TCR beta diversity per million T cells dropped in a roughly linear way, and a significant reduction was already evident by age about 40. Estimates of total diversity based on one million sequenced T cells were considered lower bounds and underestimates. Compared with the aged group, the long-lived group had more naive CD4+ T cells, fewer expanded clones and increased TCR diversity, a pattern suggesting age selection. A strong correlation was found between observed TCR beta diversity and the percentage of naive T cells measured by flow cytometry. Since profiling was done on bulk unsorted PBMCs, naive and antigen-experienced compartments could not be conclusively compared.

This clonotype was seen a handful of times. Its antigen remains undetermined. One base away there is no much larger clone; base qualities are not given. The approximately 40 donors, aged about 6 to 100 years, were systemically healthy Caucasian individuals from Russia. Approximately 9.7 milliliters of peripheral blood were drawn from each donor into EDTA-treated Vacutainer tubes. PBMCs were isolated by Ficoll-Paque density-gradient centrifugation, with at least 6 million obtained per sample. Total RNA was extracted from PBMCs with Trizol reagent, with at least 6 micrograms obtained per sample. The percentages of naive CD45RAhigh/CD27high T cells were determined by flow cytometry on a PBMC aliquot from every donor. The library was prepared using 5' RACE. Instrument used: Illumina HiSeq 2500. A second PCR of roughly 7 to 11 cycles was performed with a sample-barcoded 5' primer and a J-beta primer mix. A unique molecular identifier was introduced onto each TCR beta cDNA molecule by a template-switch 5' adaptor carrying 12 random nucleotides. At least 2.5 million CDR3-containing paired-end reads were obtained from each sample. First-strand cDNA was synthesized from all RNA with the Mint cDNA synthesis kit, primed by a TRBC-specific oligonucleotide. After uracil-DNA glycosylase treatment, a first 18-cycle PCR used universal primers M1SS and BC2_uni_R on all cDNA. For the original study's pipeline: For normalization, 1 million high-quality reads, each with a distinct molecular identifier, were randomly selected from each sample. Instead of being binned into consensus sequences, reads that shared molecular identifiers were thrown out. MiTCR, set to a Q25 quality threshold and the strictest error-elimination algorithm, was used for CDR3 identification, clonotype clustering and error correction. Lower-bound total TCR beta diversity was estimated with a nonparametric unseen species model using Euler transformation. TCRdb itself trimmed the public reads at Q25 with fastp, ran MiXCR and retained productive beta chains. Each CDR3 protein appears once, grouped with its most common genes and DNA. These V and J calls originate from TCRdb's pipeline instead of the authors' own analysis. For this sample there are around 800,000 distinct CDR3 sequences; roughly 26% appear just once. The top ten clones comprise roughly 3.1% of the sample.

V sheds 1 base and J sheds 0 bases, leaving 10 bases between their ends. From the cysteine up to the phenylalanine, the CDR3 has a length of 15 residues. Here the CDR3 DNA is all that survives: 45 bases in frame from base 1. These data were likewise used in another study, on T cells of mothers and their children. The second paper states: Donors were nine systemically healthy Caucasian individuals: three mothers and their six children. cDNA synthesis used all of the extracted RNA, with approximately 1.4 ug of RNA in each 15 ul reaction. In the second PCR, the M1S primer added sample barcodes and 2-4 random nucleotides. Over 8 million TCR beta CDR3 reads were obtained for each mother, and 2.7 million or so reads were obtained for each child. Thymic selection similarly shapes TCR recombination output in related and unrelated pairs, with minor effect from inherited differences. Normalized repertoire overlap in related mother-child pairs was always slightly higher than in unrelated mother-child pairs, but the difference was never significant. With a sensitivity of approximately 100 clones per million clonotypes, no persistent microchimeric T cell clones were detected. Deep NGS was used in the study to compare the TCR beta repertoires of mothers and children and to look for features that separate related mother-child pairs from unrelated individuals. Mothers averaged 40 +/- 4 years of age and children averaged approximately 12 +/- 4 years. After adapter ligation was performed with NEBNext reagents, the libraries were sequenced on an Illumina HiSeq 2000 with 100+100 nt paired-end reads. To prevent cross-contamination, the mother and child libraries were prepared one month apart and sequenced in separate runs. Each donor had between roughly 450,000 and 2,100,000 distinct TCR beta clonotypes identified. Naive TCR beta clonotypes were estimated from low-frequency clonotypes matched to each donor's FACS-determined naive share, without sorting.

The sequence links TRBV12-3 or TRBV12-4 to TRBJ2-7; the D gene assignment is perhaps TRBD1 or TRBD2, with each matching 5 bases. The clonotype comes from a boy aged 10-17 years in good health. Source material: blood. The bases read TGTGCCAGCAGTTTAGTAGGGACCCGCTCCTACGAGCAGTACTTC. Its product reads: CASSLVGTRSYEQYF.